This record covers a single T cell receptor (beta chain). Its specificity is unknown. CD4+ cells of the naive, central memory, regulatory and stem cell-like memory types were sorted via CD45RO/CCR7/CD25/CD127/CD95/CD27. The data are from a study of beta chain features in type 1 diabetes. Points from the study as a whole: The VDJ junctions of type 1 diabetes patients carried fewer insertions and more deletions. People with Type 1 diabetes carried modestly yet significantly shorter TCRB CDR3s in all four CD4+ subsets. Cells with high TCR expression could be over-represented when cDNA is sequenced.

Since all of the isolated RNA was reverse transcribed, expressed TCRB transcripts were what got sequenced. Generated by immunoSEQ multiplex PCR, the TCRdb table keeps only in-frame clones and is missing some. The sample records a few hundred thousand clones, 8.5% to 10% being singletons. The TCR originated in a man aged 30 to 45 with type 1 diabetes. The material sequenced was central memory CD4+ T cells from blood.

CDR3 DNA sequence: TGTGCCACCAGCACCCGACAGGGCGTCCCTGGGGCCAACGTCCTGACTTTC. It codes for CATSTRQGVPGANVLTF. The V gene is TRBV15, the J gene TRBJ2-6, with 7 bases identical to TRBD1. J lost 2 bases, V lost 4 bases, and 8 bases had no gene match. The CDR3 is made up of 17 amino acids. Germline CDR1 LNHNV, CDR2 YYDKDF (reference sequence).